This TCR beta chain came from a study of cytomegalovirus exposure and HLA in healthy donors. About the research overall: There were some 380 genotyped donors. Of these, about 86% fell in the genetic ancestry cluster associated with self-reported Caucasian donors. Findings of the study overall: The authors excluded some V segments, including TRBV6-2 and TRBV6-3, as indistinguishable.

The primer mix had 60 Vbeta and 13 Jbeta primers. Generated by immunoSEQ multiplex PCR, the TCRdb table keeps only in-frame clones and is missing some. The table shows around 150,000 clones, with approximately 80% occurring only once. Healthy people donating bone marrow made up the donors. Details on this clone: The antigen is unknown.

Germline V gene data show CDR1 as MNHEY and CDR2 as SVGAGI. Trimming removed 5 bases from V and 5 bases from J; junction bases left unmatched: 8. CDR3 length equals 14 residues. V is TRBV6-5 and J is TRBJ2-7, with 8 bases that match TRBD1. This clonotype was sampled from a male donor in good health and CMV-seronegative. The sequencing input was PBMCs. The CDR3 loop reads CASSRTGSFNEQYF. For the CDR3, the DNA is TGTGCCAGCAGTCGGACAGGGAGCTTCAACGAGCAGTACTTC.